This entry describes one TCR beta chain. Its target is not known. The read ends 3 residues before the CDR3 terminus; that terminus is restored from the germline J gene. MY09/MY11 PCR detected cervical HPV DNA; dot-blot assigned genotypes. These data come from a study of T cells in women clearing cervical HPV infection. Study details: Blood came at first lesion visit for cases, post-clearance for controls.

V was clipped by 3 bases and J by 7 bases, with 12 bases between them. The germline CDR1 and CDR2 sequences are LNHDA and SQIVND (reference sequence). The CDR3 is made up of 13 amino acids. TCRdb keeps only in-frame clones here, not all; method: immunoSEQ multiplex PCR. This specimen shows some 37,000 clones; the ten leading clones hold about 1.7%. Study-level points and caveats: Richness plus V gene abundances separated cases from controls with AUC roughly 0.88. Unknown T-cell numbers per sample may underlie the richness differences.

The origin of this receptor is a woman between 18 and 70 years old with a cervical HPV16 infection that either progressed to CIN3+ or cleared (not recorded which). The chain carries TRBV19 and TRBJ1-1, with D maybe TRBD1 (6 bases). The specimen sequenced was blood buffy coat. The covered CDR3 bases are TGTGCCAGTAGTATCAGGGGCGGAGGTGAA. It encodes CASSIRGGGE. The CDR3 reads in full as CASSIRGGGEAFF.